Each of the 8 T cell receptor beta chains below was sequenced from the same sample in a study of patients and donors after allogeneic stem cell transplantation (dated by TCRdb to between 2020 and 2021). Receptor libraries were prepared by RT-PCR. The reads were generated on a NextSeq 550. TCRdb reran the public reads through fastp at Q25 and MiXCR, keeping productive beta chains. For every CDR3 protein sequence, its rows merge into one entry that carries the most common genes and DNA. The table for this sample lists roughly 9,900 distinct CDR3 sequences; 5.9% of them were counted only once. The leading ten clones occupy more than 25% of the sample. Sequenced sample: blood, either unsorted or a sorted T cell fraction (not recorded which). Every receptor here comes from a human donor who was either an allogeneic HSCT recipient or a stem cell or donor lymphocyte infusion donor (not recorded which). It is not recorded whose cells these are; they may come from a transplant donor.

This clonotype was seen many times. This chain connects TRBV19 to TRBJ1-5, with 10 bases lining up with TRBD1. V dropped 9 bases and J dropped 0; count of bases not matched to a gene: 8. The V gene's germline CDR1 is LNHDA and CDR2 SQIVND (reference sequence). This CDR3 is 16 amino acids long. This CDR3 reads CASDRGQVFSNQPQHF. The CDR3 DNA reads as TGTGCCAGCGACAGGGGGCAGGTTTTTAGCAATCAGCCCCAGCATTTT.

This clonotype was detected only a few times. The chain carries TRBV18 and TRBJ2-5; 11 bases fit TRBD2. Germline V gene data show CDR1 as KGHSH and CDR2 as LQKENI. V lost 2 bases to trimming and J lost 2 bases; unmatched junction nucleotides: 1. The CDR3 has 15 amino acids. CDR3 bases: TGTGCCAGCTCACCAGTAGCGGGAGGGCAAGAGACCCAGTACTTC. Translated: CASSPVAGGQETQYF.

This clonotype was counted only a few times. The V call is TRBV5-4, the J call TRBJ2-1; TRBD1 matches at 9 bases. The CDR3 is made up of 15 amino acids. V lost 5 bases and J lost 6; bases outside the gene matches: 9. The germline CDR1 and CDR2 sequences are SGHNT and YYREEE (reference sequence). CDR3 protein: CASREQGAGFNEQFF. In nucleotides, the CDR3 is TGTGCCAGCAGAGAACAGGGGGCAGGTTTCAATGAGCAGTTCTTC. Filled out from reference TRBV5-4 and TRBJ2-1, the complete variable domain reads ETGVTQSPTHLIKTRGQQVTLRCSSQSGHNTVSWYQQALGQGPQFIFQYYREEENGRGNFPPRFSGLQFPNYSSELNVNALELDDSALYLCASREQGAGFNEQFFGPGTRLTVL.

This clonotype has a count of ten or more. The chain couples TRBV6-6 to TRBJ2-3; possible D gene TRBD1, 8 bases. The CDR3 consists of 18 residues. Looked up from germline, CDR1 is MNHNY and CDR2 is SVGAGI (reference sequence). Trimming stripped 7 bases from V and 4 bases from J, with 27 bases between. CDR3 sequence: CASTTAGGGGSFADTQYF. CDR3 DNA sequence: TGTGCCAGCACCACGGCAGGGGGCGGGGGCTCGTTCGCAGATACGCAGTATTTT.

The chain couples TRBV5-1 to TRBJ2-2; 8 bases are shared with TRBD1. With V trimmed by 4 bases and J by 3 bases, 5 bases remained unmatched. The germline V gene encodes CDR1 SGHRS and CDR2 YFSETQ. This CDR3 region has 15 residues. Here the CDR3 DNA reads TGCGCCAGCAGCGCCCAGGGGGCGGACACCGGGGAGCTGTTTTTT. It specifies CASSAQGADTGELFF.

Only a few counts were recorded for this clonotype. CDR3 region: CASSPDVTDTQYF. The CDR3 region has the DNA TGTGCCAGCTCACCAGACGTCACAGATACGCAGTATTTT. The chain couples TRBV18 to TRBJ2-3, with D unresolved. Germline values: CDR1 KGHSH, CDR2 LQKENI. The CDR3 extends over 13 amino acids. Trimming cost V 2 bases and J 2 bases, with 5 bases left between them.

The chain couples TRBV28 to TRBJ2-5; D tentatively reads TRBD1 or TRBD2 (5 bases each). Germline values: CDR1 MDHEN, CDR2 SYDVKM. Trimming left V 8 bases short and J 5 bases short, with 15 bases between. The CDR3 totals 13 residues. The CDR3 loop reads CASLLGDWETQYF. CDR3 DNA sequence: TGTGCCAGCTTGTTGGGGGATTGGGAGACCCAGTACTTC.

The chain joins TRBV2 to TRBJ2-7; D is unresolved. Germline-derived CDR1 and CDR2 are SNHLY and FYNNEI. The length of the CDR3 is 12 residues. Trimming shortened V by 6 bases and J by 2 bases, and 8 bases separated the two germline ends. Here the CDR3 reads CASSDYTYEQYF. DNA of the CDR3: TGTGCCAGCAGCGATTATACCTACGAGCAGTACTTC.